Listed here are 15 T cell receptor beta chains from one sample, sequenced in a study of T-cell reconstitution after alpha-beta-depleted transplantation in children (TCRdb year 2016). The treatment or condition label corresponds to: allogeneic hematopoietic cell transplantation with graft depleted of TCRalphabeta T cells and CD19 B cells. The library was obtained by PCR. The reads were generated on an Illumina HiSeq 2500. Molecular barcoding was employed in the preparation of TCR libraries, with unique molecular identifiers being used to normalize TCRbeta repertoire quantification. TCRdb itself trimmed the public reads at Q25 with fastp, ran MiXCR and retained productive beta chains. When rows share a CDR3 protein, they turn into one entry using the most common DNA and genes. The sample has 600,000 or so distinct CDR3 sequences on record, 23% of them singletons. The ten largest account for around an eighth of the sample.

Sequencing used PBMCs, mostly from graft donor cells, obtained 360 days after TCRalphabeta/CD19-depleted stem cell transplant. The receptors come from a boy younger than two who had a stem cell transplant for acute myeloid leukemia, so the T cells may come from the graft donor.

A few counts support this clonotype. J is TRBJ1-4 and V is TRBV20-1; maybe TRBD1 (6 bases). The CDR3 runs 14 residues. Germline CDR1 and CDR2: DFQATT and SNEGSKA (reference sequence). Trimming stripped 3 bases from V and 8 bases from J, with 16 bases between. The CDR3 DNA is TGCAGTGCTAGTCAGTTGGGGGCTAGCGAAAAACTGTTTTTT. The encoded protein is CSASQLGASEKLFF.

In this sample, this clonotype turned up a few times. The J gene is TRBJ2-5, the V gene TRBV20-1; D not certain. This CDR3 is built from 11 residues. Germline lookup yields CDR1 DFQATT and CDR2 SNEGSKA (reference sequence). Deletions cut 6 bases from V and 3 bases from J, with 8 bases between. Here the CDR3 reads CSAFLEETQYF. The CDR3 DNA reads TGCAGTGCCTTTTTGGAAGAGACCCAGTACTTC.

The chain carries TRBV7-3 and TRBJ2-1; 7 bases are shared with TRBD1. V was pared by 3 bases and J by 9 bases, with 11 bases of the junction left unmatched. Germline V gene data show CDR1 as SGHTA and CDR2 as FQGTGA. The CDR3 sequence is 15 residues long. CDR3 sequence reads: CASSLEADRTAEQFF. As DNA, the CDR3 is TGTGCCAGCAGCTTGGAGGCGGACAGGACGGCTGAGCAGTTCTTC.

About this clonotype: The germline gene is not matched at one end of the junction; a read error may be the cause. The chain combines TRBV20-1 with TRBJ2-5; TRBD2 aligns across 12 bases. The CDR3 is made up of 19 amino acids. In germline, CDR1 is DFQATT, CDR2 SNEGSKA (reference sequence). Here the CDR3 reads CCARDTSGGFDGDQETQYF. The CDR3 DNA reads TGCTGTGCTAGAGATACTAGCGGGGGGTTTGATGGGGACCAAGAGACCCAGTACTTC.

The chain links TRBV20-1 to TRBJ2-1, with D perhaps being TRBD1 or TRBD2 (6 bases each). The V end lost 0 bases, the J end lost 0 bases, and 18 bases lay between the germline ends. CDR1 is DFQATT, CDR2 SNEGSKA, per germline (reference sequence). The CDR3 loop spans 18 amino acids. The CDR3 loop is CSARDGGLARSSYNEQFF. In DNA, the CDR3 is TGCAGTGCTAGAGATGGGGGGCTAGCCAGGAGCTCCTACAATGAGCAGTTCTTC.

This clonotype was detected ten times or more. The V and J genes are TRBV20-1 and TRBJ2-7; TRBD1 agrees at 11 bases. V trimming: 5 bases; J trimming: 0 bases; junction bases outside the gene matches: 12. Germline CDR1 reads DFQATT; CDR2 reads SNEGSKA (reference sequence). The CDR3 contains 17 residues. The CDR3 coding sequence is TGCAGTGCTTCCGGGACAGGGGGTAACAGGAGCTCCTACGAGCAGTACGTC. This encodes CSASGTGGNRSSYEQYV.

This clonotype was seen a handful of times. V usage is TRBV20-1 and J usage is TRBJ2-6; D not certain. Germline V gene lookup returns CDR1 DFQATT and CDR2 SNEGSKA (reference sequence). Trimming took 2 bases from V and 2 from J, leaving 4 bases between them. The CDR3 is 13 amino acids. In DNA form, the CDR3 reads TGCAGTGCTAGATTACCTGGGGCCAACGTCCTGACTTTC. Amino acids: CSARLPGANVLTF.

This clonotype has only a few counts. The chain employs TRBV12-3 or TRBV12-4 and TRBJ1-5, with a tentative D call TRBD1 (6 bases). The CDR3 loop spans 15 amino acids. Trimming removed 6 bases at V and 6 bases at J, with 18 bases between. The CDR3 DNA sequence: TGTGCCAGCAGCACCCGGGACAAGCGGGGTCAGCCCCAGCATTTT. Encoded protein: CASSTRDKRGQPQHF.

The V and J genes are TRBV30 and TRBJ2-7, with 7 bases lining up with TRBD1. Germline V gene lookup returns CDR1 GTSNPN and CDR2 SVGIG (reference sequence). The CDR3 covers 13 residues. V was pared by 3 bases and J by 6 bases, with 8 bases of the junction left unmatched. Here the CDR3 reads CAWRAKGGFEQYF. CDR3 coding DNA: TGTGCCTGGAGAGCTAAAGGGGGCTTCGAGCAGTACTTC.

This clonotype was detected ten times or more. This chain joins TRBV12-3 or TRBV12-4 and TRBJ1-4; D remains unclear. CDR3 length: 13 residues. Between the trimmed V and J ends, which lost 3 bases and 4 bases, there was a span of 6 bases. The DNA for the CDR3 is TGTGCCAGCAGTTTCCAAAATAATGAAAAACTGTTTTTT. Amino acids: CASSFQNNEKLFF.

This clonotype was observed at least ten times. The V call is TRBV29-1, the J call TRBJ2-3; D ambiguous. Trimming stripped 7 bases from V and 9 bases from J, with 14 bases between. This CDR3 spans 11 amino acids. The V gene's germline CDR1 is SQVTM and CDR2 ANQGSEA. The CDR3 protein is CSAYTTTTQYF. CDR3 bases: TGCAGCGCCTACACTACCACCACGCAGTATTTT.

The table lists this clonotype with many counts. The V call is TRBV14, the J call TRBJ2-1, with 7 bases that match TRBD1. There are 12 residues in the CDR3. The germline CDR1 and CDR2 sequences are SGHDN and FVKESK. The ends lost 8 bases at V and 6 bases at J; junction bases unmatched: 4. The DNA of the CDR3 is TGTGCCAGCGGGGCAGGGGGCAATGAGCAGTTCTTC. This gives the protein CASGAGGNEQFF.

The chain joins TRBV20-1 to TRBJ2-3; 9 bases match TRBD2. The CDR3 is 15 residues long. The J segment lost 1 base and the V segment lost 3 bases, leaving 5 bases of the junction unmatched. The germline V gene encodes CDR1 DFQATT and CDR2 SNEGSKA (reference sequence). Here the CDR3 DNA reads TGCAGTGCTAGCTCTAGCGGGGACCGCACAGATACGCAGTATTTT. Translated, it gives CSASSSGDRTDTQYF.

This clonotype was counted a few times. CDR3 DNA sequence: TGTGCCAGAGGAGGGCCAGTCCGGGGAGAGACCCAGTACTTC. It codes for CARGGPVRGETQYF. V usage is TRBV2 and J usage is TRBJ2-5; D might be TRBD2 (6 bases). CDR3 length equals 14 residues. V lost 9 bases and J 4 bases, leaving 18 bases between the germline ends. In germline, CDR1 is SNHLY, CDR2 FYNNEI.

This clonotype was recorded at least ten times. This sequence joins TRBV7-2 and TRBJ2-7, with 8 bases lining up with TRBD1. The V gene end was trimmed by 1 base and the J gene end by 4 bases; junction bases not matched to a gene: 6. CDR3 length equals 15 residues. CDR1 is SGHTA, CDR2 FQGNSA, per germline. The CDR3 loop reads CASSLEGRGPYEQYF. The CDR3 region has the DNA TGTGCCAGCAGCTTAGAAGGCAGGGGGCCGTACGAGCAGTACTTC.